This entry lists 5 T cell receptor beta chains sequenced from one sample in a study of T cell responses to AZD1222 COVID-19 vaccine. Profiled with immunoSEQ multiplex PCR; TCRdb holds only in-frame clones, not every one. The sample contains some 150,000 clones, roughly nine tenths of which appear only once. Sequencing was performed on peripheral blood, taken on day 0 of AZD1222 vaccination. Every receptor here comes from an adult in good health.

The chain is built from TRBV12-5 and TRBJ1-5, with D tentatively TRBD1 (5 bases). Trimming took off 2 bases at V and 2 bases at J, with 10 bases between the two ends. Germline V gives CDR1 LGHNT, CDR2 FRNRAP. This CDR3 has 15 amino acids. In DNA form, the CDR3 reads TGTGCTAGTGGTTTGTGGCAGGGCGGCAATCAGCCCCAGCATTTT. Protein: CASGLWQGGNQPQHF.

The chain has TRBV28 and TRBJ1-2; tentatively, D is TRBD1 (5 bases). Per the germline V gene, CDR1 is MDHEN and CDR2 is SYDVKM. CDR3 size: 15 residues. Between the trimmed V and J ends, which lost 4 bases and 2 bases, there was a span of 14 bases. The CDR3, as DNA: TGTGCCAGCAGTTCCCCCTCGGGACCAAACTATGGCTACACCTTC. Its translation is CASSSPSGPNYGYTF.

The chain couples TRBV12-5 to TRBJ2-1, with TRBD2 identical over 8 bases. Germline lookup yields CDR1 LGHNT and CDR2 FRNRAP. This CDR3 has 15 residues. With V trimmed by 4 bases and J by 5 bases, 7 bases remained unmatched. CDR3 region: CASGSGLVSDNEQFF. CDR3 coding DNA: TGTGCTAGTGGTTCGGGACTAGTATCGGACAATGAGCAGTTCTTC.

The CDR3 sequence: CASSLLSDYYEQYF. CDR3 nucleotides: TGTGCCAGCAGTCTTCTAAGCGACTACTACGAGCAGTACTTC. The chain employs TRBV27 and TRBJ2-7, with D possibly TRBD2 on 5 matching bases. Trimming cost V 5 bases and J 3 bases, with 14 bases left between them. Germline values: CDR1 MNHEY, CDR2 SMNVEV (reference sequence). The CDR3 sequence is 14 residues long.

The chain links TRBV6-5 to TRBJ1-2; D is perhaps TRBD1 (5 bases). The CDR3 is made up of 13 amino acids. Germline lookup yields CDR1 MNHEY and CDR2 SVGAGI. V lost 2 bases to trimming and J lost 8 bases, with 12 bases between them. The CDR3: CASSYKVGGGYTF. CDR3 coding DNA: TGTGCCAGCAGTTACAAAGTGGGGGGAGGCTACACCTTC.